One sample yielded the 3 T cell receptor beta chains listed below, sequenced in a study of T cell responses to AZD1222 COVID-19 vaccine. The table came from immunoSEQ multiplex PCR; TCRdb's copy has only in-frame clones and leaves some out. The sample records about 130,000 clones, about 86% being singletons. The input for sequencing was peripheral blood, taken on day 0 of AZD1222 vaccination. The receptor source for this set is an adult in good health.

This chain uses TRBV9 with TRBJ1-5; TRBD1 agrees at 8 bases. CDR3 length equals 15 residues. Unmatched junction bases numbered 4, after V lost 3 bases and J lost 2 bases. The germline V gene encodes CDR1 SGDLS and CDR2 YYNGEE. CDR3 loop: CASSADRDGNQPQHF. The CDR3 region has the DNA TGTGCCAGCAGCGCGGACAGGGACGGCAATCAGCCCCAGCATTTT.

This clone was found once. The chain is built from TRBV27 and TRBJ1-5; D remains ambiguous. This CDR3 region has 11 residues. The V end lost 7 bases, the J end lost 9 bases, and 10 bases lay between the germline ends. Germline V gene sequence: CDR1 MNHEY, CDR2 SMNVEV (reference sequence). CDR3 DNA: TGTGCCAGCACCCGGAAGGGGCCCCAGCATTTT. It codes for CASTRKGPQHF.

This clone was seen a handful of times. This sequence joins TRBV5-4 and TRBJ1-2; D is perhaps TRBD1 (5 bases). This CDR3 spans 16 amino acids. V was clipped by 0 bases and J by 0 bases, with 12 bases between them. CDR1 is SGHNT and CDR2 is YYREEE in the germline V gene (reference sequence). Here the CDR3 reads CASSLGGGRANYGYTF. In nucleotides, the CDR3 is TGTGCCAGCAGCTTGGGGGGCGGGAGAGCTAACTATGGCTACACCTTC.